This T cell receptor beta chain comes out of a study of graft-versus-host responses after intestinal transplantation. The assay was immunoSEQ multiplex PCR, and TCRdb's table has in-frame clones only and misses some. The profile covers under 90,000 clones, with nearly 90% appearing a single time and less than 5% taken by the ten largest. This clone has a single count. The antigen remains unidentified. CDR3 length equals 16 residues. V lost 5 bases to trimming and J lost 4 bases, with 20 bases between them. CDR1 is SEHNR, CDR2 FQNEAQ, per germline (reference sequence). This TCR derives from a human donor who was the organ donor for an intestinal transplant. J is TRBJ1-2 and V is TRBV7-9, with D possibly TRBD1 on 5 matching bases. The sequences come from unstimulated CD8+ T cells sorted from spleen or lymph node cells, collected before transplant. The CDR3, as DNA: TGTGCCAGCAGCCGAACGGGGGTCACCCCTCTCTATGGCTACACCTTC. Its translation: CASSRTGVTPLYGYTF. The whole variable domain, remainder taken from reference TRBV7-9 and TRBJ1-2, is DTGVSQNPRHKITKRGQNVTFRCDPISEHNRLYWYRQTLGQGPEFLTYFQNEAQLEKSRLLSDRFSAERPKGSFSTLEIQRTEQGDSAMYLCASSRTGVTPLYGYTFGSGTRLTVV.